This TCR beta chain emerged from a study of Graves' ophthalmopathy and Graves' hyperthyroidism. The CDR3 is 16 amino acids. Germline loops: CDR1 SEHNR, CDR2 FQNEAQ (reference sequence). Newly diagnosed hyperthyroidism donors, aged 18 to 65, duration under 2 months. The starting material, roughly 9.7 ml of fresh peripheral blood, provided the PBMCs. This clonotype was detected ten times or more. The germline gene is not matched at one end of the junction; a read error may be the cause. RNA served as the template for amplifying TCR beta CDR3 regions. HTBI primers served in a first-round RT-PCR, which a second-round multiplex PCR followed. From the multiplex PCR reads, TCRdb called clonotypes with MiXCR, one entry per CDR3 protein. This sample carries fewer than 650,000 distinct CDR3 sequences, 20% to 25% of them seen once, and the ten largest clones take approximately 7.7%.

The sequencing sample was made of peripheral blood. The sequence came from a woman aged 18-35 years with stable Graves' hyperthyroidism. Some clones in this sample may be carry-over from other donors' samples. The chain combines TRBV7-9 with TRBJ2-7; TRBD2 matches 8 bases. The CDR3 DNA reads as TGTGCCAGCAGCTTAGTTGCCAGCGGGAGTGGCTACAAGCAGTACTTC. It codes for CASSLVASGSGYKQYF. The whole variable domain, filled in from reference TRBV7-9 and TRBJ2-7, reads DTGVSQNPRHKITKRGQNVTFRCDPISEHNRLYWYRQTLGQGPEFLTYFQNEAQLEKSRLLSDRFSAERPKGSFSTLEIQRTEQGDSAMYLCASSLVASGSGYKQYFGPGTRLTVT.